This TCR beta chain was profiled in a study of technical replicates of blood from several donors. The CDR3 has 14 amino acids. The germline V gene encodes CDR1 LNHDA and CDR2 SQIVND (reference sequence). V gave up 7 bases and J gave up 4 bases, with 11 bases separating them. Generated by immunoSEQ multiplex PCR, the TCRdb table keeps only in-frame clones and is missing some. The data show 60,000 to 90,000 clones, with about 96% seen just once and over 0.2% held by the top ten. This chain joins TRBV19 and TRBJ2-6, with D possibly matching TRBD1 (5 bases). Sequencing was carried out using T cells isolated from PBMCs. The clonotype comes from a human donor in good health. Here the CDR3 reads CASNQGSGANVLTF. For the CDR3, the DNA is TGTGCCAGTAACCAGGGTTCCGGGGCCAACGTCCTGACTTTC.